Below are 15 T cell receptor beta chains sequenced from a single sample in a study of graft-versus-host responses after intestinal transplantation. Antigens of these TCRs are unknown. Produced via immunoSEQ multiplex PCR; TCRdb's table is partial and in-frame only. The sample contains around 100,000 clones, around 92% of which appear only once. Here the sequenced sample was unstimulated CD8+ T cells sorted from spleen or lymph node cells, taken before transplant. Source of these receptors: a human donor who was the organ donor for an intestinal transplant.

J is TRBJ2-1 and V is TRBV7-9, with 8 bases that match TRBD2. The CDR3 length is 16 residues. Germline values: CDR1 SEHNR, CDR2 FQNEAQ (reference sequence). With V trimmed by 2 bases and J by 8 bases, 11 bases remained unmatched. Here the CDR3 DNA reads TGTGCCAGCAGCTTATCCTCCGGGAGGGCCGTGTATGAGCAGTTCTTC. Residues: CASSLSSGRAVYEQFF.

This clone has only a few counts. The chain joins TRBV7-9 to TRBJ1-2; 9 nucleotides agree with TRBD1. This CDR3 region has 15 residues. After removal of 5 bases from V and 4 bases from J, the junction contained 8 bases not matched to a gene. The germline CDR1 and CDR2 sequences are SEHNR and FQNEAQ (reference sequence). The CDR3 reads CASSDSVDRGYGYTF. The CDR3 region has the DNA TGTGCCAGCAGCGACTCGGTGGACAGGGGCTATGGCTACACCTTC.

The gene calls are TRBV5-4 and TRBJ2-7, with TRBD2 matching over 12 bases. This CDR3 has 17 amino acids. V lost 3 bases, J lost 5 bases, and 12 bases stayed unmatched. The germline CDR1 and CDR2 sequences are SGHNT and YYREEE (reference sequence). CDR3 nucleotide sequence: TGTGCCAGCAGCTGGGGGGGCCTAGCGGGAGGGAGCGACGAGCAGTACTTC. Its translation is CASSWGGLAGGSDEQYF.

The chain carries TRBV19 and TRBJ2-5; possibly TRBD2 for D (5 bases). Germline V gene sequence: CDR1 LNHDA, CDR2 SQIVND (reference sequence). Deletions cut 5 bases from V and 5 bases from J, with 12 bases between. CDR3 length: 13 amino acids. Written as DNA, the CDR3 is TGTGCCAGTAGTCGGACTCAATGGGAGACCCAGTACTTC. It yields the protein CASSRTQWETQYF.

The V call is TRBV4-1, the J call TRBJ2-3; D gene ambiguous. The CDR3 consists of 14 residues. Germline V CDR1 and CDR2: MGHRA, YSYEKL. The V end was cut by 0 bases, the J end by 4 bases, with 8 bases between. CDR3 sequence: CASSQDRPSDTQYF. In nucleotides, the CDR3 is TGCGCCAGCAGCCAAGATCGCCCTTCAGATACGCAGTATTTT.

This chain uses TRBV5-1 with TRBJ2-7; D may correspond to TRBD1 or TRBD2 (5 bases each). V dropped 4 bases and J dropped 9 bases, with 11 bases sitting between them. CDR1 is SGHRS and CDR2 is YFSETQ in the germline V gene. The CDR3 totals 11 residues. CDR3 coding DNA: TGCGCCAGCAGCCTAGGGGACGGGCAGTACTTC. Amino acid sequence: CASSLGDGQYF. The full variable domain, in which reference TRBV5-1 and TRBJ2-7 provide the parts outside the CDR3, is KAGVTQTPRYLIKTRGQQVTLSCSPISGHRSVSWYQQTPGQGLQFLFEYFSETQRNKGNFPGRFSGRQFSNSRSEMNVSTLELGDSALYLCASSLGDGQYFGPGTRLTVT.

The genes are TRBV30 and TRBJ2-7; D gene unclear. The CDR3 extends over 13 amino acids. The germline V gene has CDR1 GTSNPN and CDR2 SVGIG (reference sequence). Trimming pared 1 base from V and 4 bases from J, leaving 11 bases between. The CDR3 nucleotides read TGTGCCTGGAGTGAAGTATTGGGTTACGAGCAGTACTTC. Its protein product is CAWSEVLGYEQYF.

The rearrangement uses TRBV6-1 and TRBJ2-1; D ambiguous. The CDR3 runs to 15 residues. Trimming cost V 4 bases and J 0 bases, with 10 bases left between them. Germline-derived CDR1 and CDR2 are MNHNS and SASEGT. The CDR3 spells CASSARKNSYNEQFF. For the CDR3, the DNA is TGTGCCAGCAGTGCCCGGAAAAACTCCTACAATGAGCAGTTCTTC.

The genes are TRBV7-2 and TRBJ2-1; TRBD2 matches at 11 bases. This CDR3 has 16 residues. Germline V gene sequence: CDR1 SGHTA, CDR2 FQGNSA. V shed 2 bases and J 8 bases; nucleotides not matched to a gene: 8. The CDR3 is CASSLPTSGNVYEQFF. CDR3 in DNA: TGTGCCAGCAGCTTACCGACTAGCGGGAATGTATATGAGCAGTTCTTC.

The genes are TRBV19 and TRBJ2-1; 8 nucleotides line up with TRBD1. CDR3 length: 13 residues. Looked up from germline, CDR1 is LNHDA and CDR2 is SQIVND (reference sequence). Trimming at V came to 3 bases and at J to 7 bases, leaving 2 bases not matched to a gene. The CDR3 loop reads CASSIDRGNEQFF. The CDR3 DNA is TGTGCCAGTAGTATCGACAGGGGTAATGAGCAGTTCTTC.

V and J are TRBV7-6 and TRBJ1-1; maybe TRBD1 (5 bases). This CDR3 has 14 amino acids. Germline V gives CDR1 SGHVS, CDR2 FNYEAQ. V lost 4 bases and J lost 1, with 10 bases in between. CDR3 protein: CASSSLTGNTEAFF. The CDR3 coding sequence is TGTGCCAGCAGCTCCCTAACAGGGAACACTGAAGCTTTCTTT.

The chain couples TRBV5-1 to TRBJ1-1; 9 bases agree with TRBD1. Germline CDR1 is SGHRS and CDR2 is YFSETQ. J lost 6 bases, V lost 4 bases, and 10 bases had no gene match. This CDR3 comprises 15 residues. Written as DNA, the CDR3 is TGCGCCAGCAGCCCAACTACAGGGGGCAGGGCTGAAGCTTTCTTT. Translating it yields CASSPTTGGRAEAFF.

The chain links TRBV4-2 to TRBJ2-3, with D maybe TRBD2 (5 bases). The CDR3 consists of 18 residues. The V and J ends lost 2 bases and 1 base respectively, with 19 bases between them. Looked up from germline, CDR1 is LGHNA and CDR2 is YNFKEQ. The CDR3 bases are TGTGCCAGCAGCCAACGGTCCGAGGACTGGGTAGGCACAGATACGCAGTATTTT. Its protein product is CASSQRSEDWVGTDTQYF.

This rearrangement joins TRBV5-4 to TRBJ2-7; a weak D match, TRBD1 (6 bases). Germline CDR1 reads SGHNT; CDR2 reads YYREEE (reference sequence). There are 13 residues in the CDR3. Trimming removed 10 bases at V and 5 bases at J, with 19 bases between. DNA for the CDR3: TGTGCCTTCCAAGGGGGACCCATCCACGAGCAGTACTTC. This sequence encodes CAFQGGPIHEQYF.

V usage is TRBV4-1 and J usage is TRBJ2-5; D is possibly TRBD1 or TRBD2 (6 bases each). Germline-derived CDR1 and CDR2 are MGHRA and YSYEKL. The V and J ends lost 0 bases and 7 bases respectively, with 12 bases between them. CDR3 length: 14 residues. CDR3 loop: CASSQETGAATQYF. CDR3 nucleotide sequence: TGCGCCAGCAGCCAAGAGACGGGGGCGGCGACCCAGTACTTC.